This T cell receptor beta chain was identified during a study of blood T cell repertoires in COVID-19. Study context: The samples span acute and convalescent COVID-19 from the United States, Italy and Spain. PBMCs, B-cell-depleted T cells, or T cells were the source of the cDNA or gDNA that made up the material.

Authors' data handling: For nucleated cells, counts were estimated from reference gene primer amplification. Only in-frame clones appear in the TCRdb table, and some are missing; sequencing was by immunoSEQ multiplex PCR. Clone size and V and J calls were adopted from that table, with D and trimming inferred from the DNA. The sample holds hundreds of thousands of clones, under 95% seen once. This CDR3 spans 15 amino acids. Germline V gene data show CDR1 as SGHTA and CDR2 as FQGNSA. V lost 5 bases to trimming and J lost 3 bases, with 14 bases between them. The rearrangement links TRBV7-2 to TRBJ1-3; TRBD1 might be the D (6 bases). The material sequenced was peripheral blood. The TCR was taken from a woman younger than 35 who had recovered from COVID-19. CDR3 nucleotides: TGTGCCAGCAGCCAGAGGACAGAATATGGAAACACCATATATTTT. As protein: CASSQRTEYGNTIYF.